The next 17 T cell receptor beta chains were all read from a single sample in a study of blood T cell repertoires in COVID-19. Profiling relied on immunoSEQ multiplex PCR, and the TCRdb table lists in-frame clones only, not all of them. This table holds 180,000 or so clones, 85% found once. The sequencing sample was made of peripheral blood. The receptors come from a woman aged 55-70 years with acute or convalescent COVID-19.

This clone was observed once. V gene TRBV10-2 combines with J gene TRBJ2-7; weak D call: TRBD1 (6 bases). Germline-derived CDR1 and CDR2 are WSHSY and SAAADI. The V end lost 8 bases, the J end lost 4 bases, and 15 bases lay between the germline ends. This CDR3 is 13 amino acids long. The CDR3 DNA follows: TGCGCCAGCGCTGGGGGCCCACTATACGAGCAGTACTTC. This translates into CASAGGPLYEQYF.

This chain links TRBV28 with TRBJ1-4, with 9 bases fitting TRBD1. In germline, CDR1 is MDHEN, CDR2 SYDVKM. V shed 4 bases and J 8 bases; nucleotides not matched to a gene: 8. CDR3 size: 15 residues. The CDR3 loop reads CASSSSGTGFEKLFF. As DNA, the CDR3 is TGTGCCAGCAGTTCGTCCGGGACAGGGTTCGAAAAACTGTTTTTT.

The V and J genes are TRBV19 and TRBJ2-5, with D perhaps matching TRBD1 (5 bases). The CDR3 runs 14 residues. Germline loops: CDR1 LNHDA, CDR2 SQIVND (reference sequence). Trimming shortened V by 7 bases and J by 2 bases, and 14 bases separated the two germline ends. The CDR3 region has the DNA TGTGCCAGTAAATTGGCAGGGCCGCAAGAGACCCAGTACTTC. The encoded protein is CASKLAGPQETQYF.

The genes are TRBV7-9 and TRBJ1-3, with 7 bases fitting TRBD1. Germline CDR1 is SEHNR and CDR2 is FQNEAQ (reference sequence). V was pared by 3 bases and J by 2 bases, with 7 bases of the junction left unmatched. The CDR3 runs 16 residues. In DNA form, the CDR3 reads TGTGCCAGCAGCTTTTCCCGCAGGGGGACTGGAAACACCATATATTTT. This sequence encodes CASSFSRRGTGNTIYF. Full variable domain (rest looked up from reference TRBV7-9 and TRBJ1-3): DTGVSQNPRHKITKRGQNVTFRCDPISEHNRLYWYRQTLGQGPEFLTYFQNEAQLEKSRLLSDRFSAERPKGSFSTLEIQRTEQGDSAMYLCASSFSRRGTGNTIYFGEGSWLTVV.

The V and J genes are TRBV19 and TRBJ2-3; D not resolved. There are 14 residues in the CDR3. V shed 5 bases and J shed 2 bases, with 11 bases lying between them. The germline gives CDR1 LNHDA, CDR2 SQIVND (reference sequence). The chain's CDR3 is CASSPQTFTDTQYF. CDR3 DNA: TGTGCCAGTAGTCCTCAGACTTTCACAGATACGCAGTATTTT.

This clone was detected only a few times. The chain recombines TRBV11-3 with TRBJ1-5; the D is unclear. V lost 3 bases and J 0 bases, leaving 3 bases between the germline ends. CDR3 size: 13 residues. Germline values: CDR1 SGHNT, CDR2 YENEEA. Written as DNA, the CDR3 is TGTGCCAGCAGCTTGTATAGCAATCAGCCCCAGCATTTT. This sequence encodes CASSLYSNQPQHF.

This sequence joins TRBV6-5 and TRBJ2-6; possibly TRBD1 for D (6 bases). The CDR3 loop spans 15 amino acids. V was clipped by 11 bases and J by 0 bases, with 14 bases between them. The germline V gene encodes CDR1 MNHEY and CDR2 SVGAGI. DNA of the CDR3: TGTGCCCACAGGGATGAAGTCTCTGGGGCCAACGTCCTGACTTTC. Protein: CAHRDEVSGANVLTF.

This clone was seen a single time. The chain uses TRBV5-1 and TRBJ2-1, with TRBD2 identical over 8 bases. The CDR3 is made up of 16 amino acids. Per the germline V gene, CDR1 is SGHRS and CDR2 is YFSETQ. V shed 4 bases and J 8 bases; nucleotides not matched to a gene: 14. The CDR3 DNA sequence: TGCGCCAGCAGCCCCGGGGGGGTGGGGACCTGGGATGAGCAGTTCTTC. This codes for CASSPGGVGTWDEQFF.

The DNA of the CDR3 is TGCGCCAGCAGCTCGGGAAGAATGAACACTGAAGCTTTCTTT. Translation gives CASSSGRMNTEAFF. The chain carries TRBV5-1 and TRBJ1-1, with no clear D. Trimming shortened V by 3 bases and J by 0 bases, and 9 bases separated the two germline ends. CDR1 is SGHRS and CDR2 is YFSETQ in the germline V gene. CDR3 length: 14 residues.

This clone came up once. The V and J genes are TRBV2 and TRBJ2-7; D is perhaps TRBD1 (6 bases). From germline, CDR1 is SNHLY and CDR2 FYNNEI. V dropped 5 bases and J dropped 5 bases, with 16 bases sitting between them. The CDR3 covers 14 residues. As DNA, the CDR3 is TGTGCCAGCAGTCCATTGACAGGATATAACGAGCAGTACGTC. Translated, it gives CASSPLTGYNEQYV.

In regard to this clone: This is likely a read error, given that the CDR3 carries no conserved phenylalanine or tryptophan at its end. The limits of the CDR3 on the DNA are not certain, so only TCRdb's listed CDR3 is given. The chain links TRBV6-1 to TRBJ1-1. The CDR3 is made up of 13 amino acids, end residues included. From germline, CDR1 is MNHNS and CDR2 SASEGT. The CDR3: CASSEAIRDRGGM.

The V call is TRBV27, the J call TRBJ1-2, with D possibly matching TRBD1 (6 bases). The CDR3 is made up of 13 amino acids. V lost 4 bases and J 7 bases, leaving 13 bases between the germline ends. CDR1 is MNHEY, CDR2 SMNVEV, per germline (reference sequence). The CDR3 coding sequence is TGTGCCAGCAGTTCACAGGGAATTAGTGGCTACACCTTC. Its protein product is CASSSQGISGYTF.

This chain connects TRBV5-1 to TRBJ1-1; tentatively, D is TRBD1 (6 bases). The CDR3 spans 22 residues. V was pared by 0 bases and J by 0 bases, with 30 bases between. Germline CDR1 reads SGHRS; CDR2 reads YFSETQ. The CDR3 loop reads CASSLARGLYGQTELMNTEAFF. The CDR3 DNA reads as TGCGCCAGCAGCTTGGCGAGGGGTCTCTATGGACAGACCGAACTTATGAACACTGAAGCTTTCTTT.

The chain links TRBV7-9 to TRBJ1-5, with 7 positions matching TRBD1. The CDR3 totals 14 residues. Germline lookup yields CDR1 SEHNR and CDR2 FQNEAQ (reference sequence). Trimming cost V 6 bases and J 1 base; bases outside gene matches: 3. CDR3 loop: CASSYRGSNQPQHF. CDR3 DNA sequence: TGTGCCAGCAGTTACAGGGGCAGCAATCAGCCCCAGCATTTT.

This chain links TRBV29-1 with TRBJ1-4, with D unresolved. The CDR3 spans 10 residues. Germline CDR1 reads SQVTM; CDR2 reads ANQGSEA. V was clipped by 7 bases and J by 4 bases, with 4 bases between them. CDR3 sequence: CSAGNEKLFF. The CDR3 coding sequence is TGCAGCGCCGGTAATGAAAAACTGTTTTTT.

This chain connects TRBV21-1 to TRBJ2-1; the table calls TRBD1, which could not be checked here. TRBV21-1 is a documented pseudogene. This CDR3 is 16 amino acids long. The CDR3 loop reads CASSQGDTYSYNEQFF. The CDR3 bases are TGTGCCAGCAGCCAAGGGGACACTTACTCCTACAATGAGCAGTTCTTC.

This chain links TRBV29-1 with TRBJ1-2; 7 bases fit TRBD1. The CDR3 is 13 residues long. The germline gives CDR1 SQVTM, CDR2 ANQGSEA. After removal of 3 bases from V and 8 bases from J, the junction contained 9 bases not matched to a gene. CDR3 DNA sequence: TGCAGCGTTGACCCGACAGGGAGCAGCGGCTACACCTTC. Amino acids: CSVDPTGSSGYTF.